The clone carrying this T cell receptor beta chain was observed a few times. Antigen unknown. PCR employed 60 Vbeta and 13 Jbeta primers. The assay was immunoSEQ multiplex PCR, and TCRdb's table has in-frame clones only and misses some. Of 100,000 to 150,000 clones listed, over 9.5% were seen once; the top ten hold just over 4.5%. Germline values: CDR1 SGHVS, CDR2 FNYEAQ. The CDR3 is 13 residues long. Trimming took off 0 bases at V and 10 bases at J, with 10 bases between the two ends. This entry is derived from a study of cytomegalovirus exposure and HLA in healthy donors. Whole-study findings and limits: A list of 150 or so TCR beta chains associated with cytomegalovirus was given.

The J gene is TRBJ2-1, the V gene TRBV7-6; no firm D call. The sample taken for sequencing was PBMCs. This TCR was sampled from a young woman in good health and CMV-seropositive. CDR3 in DNA: TGTGCCAGCAGCTTAGCACCGGGTGGGGAGCAGTTCTTC. It codes for CASSLAPGGEQFF.